The TCR beta chain under discussion was sequenced for a study of T cell responses to AZD1222 COVID-19 vaccine. Whole-study findings and limits: The donor cohort was predominantly white British with a female majority, and clonal diversity may have been underestimated. Across the whole spike, CD4 TCRs peaked at regions 160-218 and 743-854. After the peak T cell response, and only then, were repertoires sampled.

With respect to this clone: Its antigen is still unknown.

Only in-frame clones appear in the TCRdb table, and some are missing; sequencing was by immunoSEQ multiplex PCR. The sample has about 140,000 clones. V was cut by 5 bases and J by 5 bases, with 18 bases left in between. The germline gives CDR1 MDHEN, CDR2 SYDVKM. CDR3 length equals 15 residues. J is TRBJ1-1 and V is TRBV28; D might be TRBD1 (5 bases). The receptor's source is an adult in good health. Sequencing was carried out using peripheral blood. Here the CDR3 DNA reads TGTGCCAGCAGTCCACTTTGGGGCCCGGGGACTGAAGCTTTCTTT. Its protein is CASSPLWGPGTEAFF.